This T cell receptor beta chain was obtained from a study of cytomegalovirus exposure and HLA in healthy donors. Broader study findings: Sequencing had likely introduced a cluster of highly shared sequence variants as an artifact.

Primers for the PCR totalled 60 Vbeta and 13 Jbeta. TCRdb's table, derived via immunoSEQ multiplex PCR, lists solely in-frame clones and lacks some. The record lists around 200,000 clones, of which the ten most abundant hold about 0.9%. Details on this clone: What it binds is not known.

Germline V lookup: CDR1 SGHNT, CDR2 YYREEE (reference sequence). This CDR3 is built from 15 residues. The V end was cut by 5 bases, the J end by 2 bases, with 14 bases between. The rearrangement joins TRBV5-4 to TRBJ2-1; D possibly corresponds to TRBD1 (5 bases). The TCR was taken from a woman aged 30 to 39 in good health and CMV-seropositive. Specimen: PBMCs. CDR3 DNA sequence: TGTGCCAGCAGGCCAGTCTCAGGGACCTACAATGAGCAGTTCTTC. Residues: CASRPVSGTYNEQFF.